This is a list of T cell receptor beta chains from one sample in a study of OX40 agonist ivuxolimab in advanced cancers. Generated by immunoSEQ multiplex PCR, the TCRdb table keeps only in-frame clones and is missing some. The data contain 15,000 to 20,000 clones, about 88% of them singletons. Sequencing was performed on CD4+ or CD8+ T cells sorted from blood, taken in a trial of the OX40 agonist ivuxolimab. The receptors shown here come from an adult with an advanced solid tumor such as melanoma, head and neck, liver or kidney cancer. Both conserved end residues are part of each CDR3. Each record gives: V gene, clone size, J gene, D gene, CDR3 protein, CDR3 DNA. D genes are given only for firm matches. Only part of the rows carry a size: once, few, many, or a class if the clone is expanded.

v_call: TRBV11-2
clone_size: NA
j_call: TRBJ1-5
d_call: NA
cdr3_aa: CASSLEARGQPQHF
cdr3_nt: TGTGCCAGCAGCTTAGAAGCCAGGGGTCAGCCCCAGCATTTT

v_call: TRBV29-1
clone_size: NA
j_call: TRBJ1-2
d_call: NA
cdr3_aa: CSVEDPGAALTNYGYTF
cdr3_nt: TGCAGCGTTGAAGATCCGGGGGCCGCCTTAACTAACTATGGCTACACCTTC

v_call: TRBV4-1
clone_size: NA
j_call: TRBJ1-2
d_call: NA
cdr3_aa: CASSQDRTGRSYGYTF
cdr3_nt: TGCGCCAGCAGCCAGGACCGCACGGGAAGGAGCTATGGCTACACCTTC

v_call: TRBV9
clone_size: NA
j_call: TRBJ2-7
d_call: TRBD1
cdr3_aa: CASSVAGDSSYEQYF
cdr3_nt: TGTGCCAGCAGCGTAGCAGGGGACAGCTCCTACGAGCAGTACTTC

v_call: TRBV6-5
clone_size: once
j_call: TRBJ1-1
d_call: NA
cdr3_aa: CASSYGGPEAFF
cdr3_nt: TGTGCCAGCAGTTACGGGGGCCCGGAAGCTTTCTTT

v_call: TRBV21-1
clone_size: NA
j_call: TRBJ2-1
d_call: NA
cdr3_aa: CASGTLVGVYNEQFF
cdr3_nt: TGTGCCAGCGGAACTCTAGTTGGGGTGTACAATGAGCAGTTCTTC

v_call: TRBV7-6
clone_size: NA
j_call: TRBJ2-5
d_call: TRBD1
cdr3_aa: CASSLAGTGGETQYF
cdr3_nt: TGTGCCAGCAGCTTGGCCGGGACAGGGGGAGAGACCCAGTACTTC

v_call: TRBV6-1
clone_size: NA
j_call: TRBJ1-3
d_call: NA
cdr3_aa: CASSELLDSLSGNTIYF
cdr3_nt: TGTGCCAGCAGTGAACTTTTAGACAGCCTCTCTGGAAACACCATATATTTT

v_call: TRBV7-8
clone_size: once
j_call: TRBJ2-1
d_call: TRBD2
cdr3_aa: CASSLVPSGPWEQFF
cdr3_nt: TGTGCCAGCAGCTTAGTACCTAGCGGTCCATGGGAGCAGTTCTTC

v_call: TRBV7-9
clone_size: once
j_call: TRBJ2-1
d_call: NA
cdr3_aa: CASSQGNEQFF
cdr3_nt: TGTGCCAGCAGCCAGGGGAATGAGCAGTTCTTC

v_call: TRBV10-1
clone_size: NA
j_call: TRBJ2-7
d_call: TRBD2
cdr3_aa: CASSEFASGGIDEQYF
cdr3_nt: TGCGCCAGCAGTGAGTTTGCTAGCGGGGGTATCGACGAGCAGTACTTC

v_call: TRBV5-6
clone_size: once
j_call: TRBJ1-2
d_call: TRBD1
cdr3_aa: CASSPGTVVRGYTF
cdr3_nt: TGTGCCAGCAGCCCAGGGACAGTAGTCCGCGGCTACACCTTC

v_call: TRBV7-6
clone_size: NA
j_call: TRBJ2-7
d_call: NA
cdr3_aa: CASSSPDEGYEQYF
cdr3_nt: TGTGCCAGCAGCTCCCCCGACGAGGGGTACGAGCAGTACTTC

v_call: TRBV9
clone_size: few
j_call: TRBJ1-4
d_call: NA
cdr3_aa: CASSTLVGVSEKLFF
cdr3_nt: TGTGCCAGCAGCACCCTTGTAGGGGTTAGCGAAAAACTGTTTTTT

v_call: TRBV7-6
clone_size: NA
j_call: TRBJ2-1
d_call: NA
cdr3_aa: CASSLLGGNEQFF
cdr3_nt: TGTGCCAGCAGCCTACTAGGGGGTAATGAGCAGTTCTTC

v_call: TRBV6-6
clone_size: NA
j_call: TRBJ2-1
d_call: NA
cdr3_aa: CASSFGWEQFF
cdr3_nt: TGTGCCAGCAGTTTCGGGTGGGAGCAGTTCTTC

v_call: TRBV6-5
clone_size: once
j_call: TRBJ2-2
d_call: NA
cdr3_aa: CASSYSRAGELFF
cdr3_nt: TGTGCCAGCAGTTACTCCCGAGCCGGGGAGCTGTTTTTT

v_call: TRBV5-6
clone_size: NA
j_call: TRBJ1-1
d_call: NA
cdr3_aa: CASSFGTGTAEAFF
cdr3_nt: TGTGCCAGCAGCTTCGGGACTGGAACGGCTGAAGCTTTCTTT

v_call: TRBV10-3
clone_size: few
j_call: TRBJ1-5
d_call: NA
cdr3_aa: CAISESGYNQPQHF
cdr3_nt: TGTGCCATCAGTGAGTCAGGGTACAATCAGCCCCAGCATTTT

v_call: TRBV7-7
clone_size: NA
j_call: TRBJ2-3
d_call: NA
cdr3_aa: CASSQGRQDTQYF
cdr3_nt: TGTGCCAGCAGCCAGGGCCGCCAAGATACGCAGTATTTT

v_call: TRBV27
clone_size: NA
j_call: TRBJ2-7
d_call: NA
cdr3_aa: CASSPHRETNEQYF
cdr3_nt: TGTGCCAGCAGTCCACACAGGGAAACAAACGAGCAGTACTTC

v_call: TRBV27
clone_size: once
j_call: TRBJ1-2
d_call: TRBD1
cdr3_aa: CASSLGTGSYGGYTF
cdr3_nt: TGTGCCAGCAGTTTAGGGACAGGGTCGTATGGTGGCTACACCTTC

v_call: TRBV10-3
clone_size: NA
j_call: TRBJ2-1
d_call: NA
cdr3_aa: CAARVPGDPEQFF
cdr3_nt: TGTGCCGCCCGCGTTCCGGGGGATCCTGAGCAGTTCTTC